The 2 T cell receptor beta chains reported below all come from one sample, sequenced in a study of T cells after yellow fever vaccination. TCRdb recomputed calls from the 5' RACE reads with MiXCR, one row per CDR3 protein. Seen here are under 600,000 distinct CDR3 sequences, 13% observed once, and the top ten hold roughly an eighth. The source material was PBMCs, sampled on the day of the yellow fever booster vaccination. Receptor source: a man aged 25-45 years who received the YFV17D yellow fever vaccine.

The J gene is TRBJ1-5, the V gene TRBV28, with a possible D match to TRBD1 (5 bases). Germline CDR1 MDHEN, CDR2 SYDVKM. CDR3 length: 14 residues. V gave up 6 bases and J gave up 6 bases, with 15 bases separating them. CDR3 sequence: CASSVGAGGQPQHF. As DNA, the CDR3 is TGTGCCAGCAGCGTAGGGGCGGGAGGTCAGCCCCAGCATTTT.

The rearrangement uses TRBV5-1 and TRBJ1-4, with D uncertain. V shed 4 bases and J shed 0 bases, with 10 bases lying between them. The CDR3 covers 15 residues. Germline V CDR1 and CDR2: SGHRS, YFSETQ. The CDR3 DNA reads TGCGCCAGCAGCAGATCAACCACAACTAATGAAAAACTGTTTTTT. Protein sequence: CASSRSTTTNEKLFF.